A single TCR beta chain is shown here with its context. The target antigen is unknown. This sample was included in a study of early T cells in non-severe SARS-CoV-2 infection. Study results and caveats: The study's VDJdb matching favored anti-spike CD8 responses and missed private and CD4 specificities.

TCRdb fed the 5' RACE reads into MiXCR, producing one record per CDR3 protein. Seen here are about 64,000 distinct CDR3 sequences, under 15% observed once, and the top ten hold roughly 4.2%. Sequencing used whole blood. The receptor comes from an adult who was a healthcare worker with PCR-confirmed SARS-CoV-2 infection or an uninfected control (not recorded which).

The CDR3 is CASSLARRDQPQHF. The CDR3 DNA reads as TGTGCCAGCAGCTTAGCGAGGCGGGATCAGCCCCAGCATTTT. The gene calls are TRBV7-8 and TRBJ1-5; the D is unclear. This CDR3 spans 14 amino acids. V was shortened by 0 bases and J by 5 bases, with 8 bases between the two germline ends. CDR1 and CDR2 (germline): SGHVS, FQNEAQ.